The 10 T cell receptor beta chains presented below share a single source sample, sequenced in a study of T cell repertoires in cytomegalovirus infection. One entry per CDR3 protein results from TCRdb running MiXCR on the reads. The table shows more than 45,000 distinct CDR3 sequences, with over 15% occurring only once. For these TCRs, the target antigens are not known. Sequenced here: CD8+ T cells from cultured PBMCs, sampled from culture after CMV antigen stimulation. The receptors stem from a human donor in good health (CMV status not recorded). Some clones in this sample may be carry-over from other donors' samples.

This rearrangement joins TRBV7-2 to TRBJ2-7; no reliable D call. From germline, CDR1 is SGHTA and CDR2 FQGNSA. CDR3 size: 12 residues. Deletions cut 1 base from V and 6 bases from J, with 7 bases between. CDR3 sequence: CASSLGATEQYF. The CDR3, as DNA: TGTGCCAGCAGCTTAGGAGCTACCGAGCAGTACTTC.

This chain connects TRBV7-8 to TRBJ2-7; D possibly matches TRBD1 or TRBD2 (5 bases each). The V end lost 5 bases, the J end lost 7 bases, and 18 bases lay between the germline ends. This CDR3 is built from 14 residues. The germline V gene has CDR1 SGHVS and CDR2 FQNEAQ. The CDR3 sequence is CASSLLAGGLEQYF. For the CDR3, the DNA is TGTGCCAGCAGCCTCCTAGCTGGGGGTTTGGAGCAGTACTTC.

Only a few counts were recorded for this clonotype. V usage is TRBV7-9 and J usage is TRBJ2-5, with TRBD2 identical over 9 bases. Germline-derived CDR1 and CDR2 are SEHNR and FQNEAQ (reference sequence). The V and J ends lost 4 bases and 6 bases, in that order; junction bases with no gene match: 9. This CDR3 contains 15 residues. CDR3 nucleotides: TGTGCCAGCAGCTCGACTAGCGGCTCTACAAAGACCCAGTACTTC. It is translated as CASSSTSGSTKTQYF.

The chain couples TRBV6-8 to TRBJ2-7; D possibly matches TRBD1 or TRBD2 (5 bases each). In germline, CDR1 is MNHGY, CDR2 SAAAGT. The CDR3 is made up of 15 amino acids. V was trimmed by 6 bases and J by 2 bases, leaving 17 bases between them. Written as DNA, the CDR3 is TGTGCCAGCAGCATATATACTCCGGGACCCTACGAGCAGTACTTC. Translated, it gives CASSIYTPGPYEQYF.

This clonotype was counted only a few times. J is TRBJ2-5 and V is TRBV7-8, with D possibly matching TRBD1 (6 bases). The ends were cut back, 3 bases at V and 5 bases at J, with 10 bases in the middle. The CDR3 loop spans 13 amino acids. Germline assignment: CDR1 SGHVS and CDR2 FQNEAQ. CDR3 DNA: TGTGCCAGCAGCTTGGGACACCCGGAGACCCAGTACTTC. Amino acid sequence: CASSLGHPETQYF.

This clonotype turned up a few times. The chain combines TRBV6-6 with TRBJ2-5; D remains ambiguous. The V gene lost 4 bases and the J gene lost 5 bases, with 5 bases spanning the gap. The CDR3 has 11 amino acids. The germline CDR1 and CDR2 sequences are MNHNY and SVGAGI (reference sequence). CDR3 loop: CASSSLETQYF. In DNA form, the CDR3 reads TGTGCCAGCAGTTCTCTGGAGACCCAGTACTTC.

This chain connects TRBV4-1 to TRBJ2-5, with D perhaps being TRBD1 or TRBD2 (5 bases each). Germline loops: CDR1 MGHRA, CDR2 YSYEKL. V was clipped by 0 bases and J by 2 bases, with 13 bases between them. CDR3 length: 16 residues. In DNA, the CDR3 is TGCGCCAGCAGCCAAGAGAGAGGGGTTTATCAAGAGACCCAGTACTTC. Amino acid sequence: CASSQERGVYQETQYF.

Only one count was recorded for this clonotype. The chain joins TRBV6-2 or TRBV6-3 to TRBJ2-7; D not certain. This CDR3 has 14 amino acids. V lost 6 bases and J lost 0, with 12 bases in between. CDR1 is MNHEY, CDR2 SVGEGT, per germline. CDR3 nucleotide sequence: TGTGCCAGCAGCCCCGTGGCGATCTCCTACGAGCAGTACTTC. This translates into CASSPVAISYEQYF.

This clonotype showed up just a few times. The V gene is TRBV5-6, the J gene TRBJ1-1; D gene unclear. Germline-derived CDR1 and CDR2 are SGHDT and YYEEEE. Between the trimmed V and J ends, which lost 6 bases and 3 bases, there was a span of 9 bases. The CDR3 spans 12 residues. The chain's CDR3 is CASKKWDTEAFF. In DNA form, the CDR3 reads TGTGCCAGCAAAAAATGGGACACTGAAGCTTTCTTT.

CDR3 region: CASTFLGANTGELFF. CDR3 DNA sequence: TGTGCCAGCACCTTTTTGGGGGCGAACACCGGGGAGCTGTTTTTT. The gene calls are TRBV28 and TRBJ2-2; either TRBD1 or TRBD2 may supply D (5 bases each). Trimming cost V 7 bases and J 0 bases, with 12 bases left between them. The V gene's germline CDR1 is MDHEN and CDR2 SYDVKM. The CDR3 spans 15 residues.